This T cell receptor beta chain was recovered during a study of blood T cells in healthy people across ages. From germline, CDR1 is SGHRS and CDR2 YFSETQ. This CDR3 has 16 amino acids. Trimming shortened V by 4 bases and J by 0 bases, and 16 bases separated the two germline ends. The second PCR ran about 7 to 12 cycles with a sample-barcoded 5' primer and J-beta primers. Researchers report that each sample yielded at least 3 million CDR3-containing paired-end reads. TCRdb re-derived calls from the 5' RACE reads in MiXCR, one entry per CDR3 protein. Among hundreds of thousands of distinct CDR3 sequences, 32% were seen once, and the ten largest hold 15%. This clonotype was observed at least ten times.

The chain uses TRBV5-1 and TRBJ1-1; D gene unclear. The specimen was blood. The sequence came from a woman at least 80 years old in good health. CDR3 bases: TGCGCCAGCAGCGCGGGAAGGCAACGCATGAACACTGAAGCTTTCTTT. Its protein product is CASSAGRQRMNTEAFF.